The 27 T cell receptor beta chains in this list originate from one sample, sequenced in a study of T cell responses to AZD1222 COVID-19 vaccine. The method was immunoSEQ multiplex PCR; TCRdb's version includes in-frame clones alone and lacks a portion of them. The sample lists 100,000 or so clones; approximately 91% were seen once. Sequences were derived from peripheral blood, sampled on day 0 of AZD1222 vaccination. The receptors shown here come from an adult in good health.

The chain links TRBV3-1 (or the pseudogene TRBV3-2) to TRBJ1-2; D ambiguous. Germline CDR1 and CDR2: LGHDT and YNNKEL (reference sequence). The V gene lost 4 bases and the J gene lost 5 bases, with 11 bases spanning the gap. CDR3 size: 13 residues. The CDR3 DNA sequence: TGTGCCAGCAGCCCATTGCAAGCTTATGGCTACACCTTC. Translation: CASSPLQAYGYTF.

V usage is TRBV28 and J usage is TRBJ2-1; D is possibly TRBD1 or TRBD2 (5 bases each). The CDR3 is made up of 14 amino acids. CDR1 MDHEN and CDR2 SYDVKM come from the germline V gene. Trimming took off 2 bases at V and 1 base at J, with 6 bases between the two ends. The CDR3 here is CASSLGGSYNEQFF. The DNA of the CDR3 is TGTGCCAGCAGTTTAGGGGGATCCTACAATGAGCAGTTCTTC.

This chain uses TRBV2 with TRBJ1-2, with D possibly being TRBD1 (6 bases). The CDR3 runs 14 residues. Germline loops: CDR1 SNHLY, CDR2 FYNNEI. V gave up 4 bases and J gave up 8 bases, with 17 bases separating them. CDR3 loop: CASSGPGQGQGYTF. CDR3 DNA: TGTGCCAGCAGTGGCCCGGGACAAGGTCAGGGCTACACCTTC. Looking up the rest from reference TRBV2 and TRBJ1-2 gives the full variable domain: EPEVTQTPSHQVTQMGQEVILRCVPISNHLYFYWYRQILGQKVEFLVSFYNNEISEKSEIFDDQFSVERPDGSNFTLKIRSTKLEDSAMYFCASSGPGQGQGYTFGSGTRLTVV.

This clone was seen once. The chain couples TRBV28 to TRBJ1-6; the D is unclear. Deletions cut 3 bases from V and 7 bases from J, with 13 bases between. This CDR3 region has 15 residues. Germline CDR1 reads MDHEN; CDR2 reads SYDVKM. In DNA form, the CDR3 reads TGTGCCAGCAGTTTCTTTTCGGTTGTCAATTCACCCCTCCACTTT. It yields the protein CASSFFSVVNSPLHF.

The V and J genes are TRBV10-3 and TRBJ2-1, with 12 bases matching TRBD1. The V segment lost 7 bases and the J segment 6 bases; nucleotides outside the gene matches: 4. Germline-derived CDR1 and CDR2 are ENHRY and SYGVKD. The CDR3 runs 14 residues. In DNA, the CDR3 is TGTGCCATCAAGGGACAGGGGGCCCGCAATGAGCAGTTCTTC. This translates into CAIKGQGARNEQFF.

The rearrangement joins TRBV7-9 to TRBJ2-1, with TRBD2 matching 7 bases. Germline V gene lookup returns CDR1 SEHNR and CDR2 FQNEAQ (reference sequence). The CDR3 covers 17 residues. V shed 5 bases, J shed 9 bases, and the junction held 19 bases outside the gene matches. CDR3 region: CASSLGSQAGSVSEQFF. For the CDR3, the DNA is TGTGCCAGCAGCCTAGGTTCCCAAGCGGGATCGGTAAGTGAGCAGTTCTTC.

The V call is TRBV7-2, the J call TRBJ2-3, with no clear D. The V and J ends lost 1 base and 7 bases respectively, with 9 bases between them. CDR3 length equals 13 residues. Germline loops: CDR1 SGHTA, CDR2 FQGNSA. CDR3 sequence reads: CASSLGSVNTQYF. DNA of the CDR3: TGTGCCAGCAGCTTAGGTTCGGTTAATACGCAGTATTTT.

V and J are TRBV18 and TRBJ1-4; D might be TRBD1 (6 bases). Trimming cost V 2 bases and J 7 bases, with 14 bases left between them. Germline CDR1 reads KGHSH; CDR2 reads LQKENI. The length of the CDR3 is 15 residues. This chain's CDR3 is CASSPGGATGEKLFF. The CDR3 nucleotides read TGTGCCAGCTCACCAGGGGGCGCGACCGGTGAAAAACTGTTTTTT. The whole variable domain, filled in from reference TRBV18 and TRBJ1-4, reads NAGVMQNPRHLVRRRGQEARLRCSPMKGHSHVYWYRQLPEEGLKFMVYLQKENIIDESGMPKERFSAEFPKEGPSILRIQQVVRGDSAAYFCASSPGGATGEKLFFGSGTQLSVL.

This chain uses TRBV7-9 with TRBJ2-1; D ambiguous. This CDR3 region has 16 residues. The ends were cut back, 1 base at V and 7 bases at J, with 17 bases in the middle. CDR1 is SEHNR and CDR2 is FQNEAQ in the germline V gene (reference sequence). The CDR3 DNA sequence: TGTGCCAGCAGCTTAGTTGGTCCACTGGGCGTAAATGAGCAGTTCTTC. Residues: CASSLVGPLGVNEQFF.

The chain has TRBV29-1 and TRBJ2-5; 12 bases line up with TRBD2. CDR1 and CDR2 from the germline V gene are SQVTM and ANQGSEA. The trim removed 2 bases at V and 0 bases at J, leaving 10 bases unmatched. The CDR3 has 18 residues. The CDR3 coding sequence is TGCAGCGTTGAACCCCCGAATACTAGCGGGAGGCACCAAGAGACCCAGTACTTC. Protein product: CSVEPPNTSGRHQETQYF.

The J gene is TRBJ1-2, the V gene TRBV5-8; D gene unclear. V was trimmed by 3 bases and J by 8 bases, leaving 17 bases between them. This CDR3 is 14 amino acids long. Per germline, CDR1 SGHTS and CDR2 YDEGEE. The CDR3 region has the DNA TGTGCCAGCAGCTCCCGGGCCCGCTTGGGGGGCTACACCTTC. This sequence encodes CASSSRARLGGYTF.

CDR3 DNA: TGTGCCAGCAGCTTAGGGGTACCCGGGGAGCTGTTTTTT. Residues: CASSLGVPGELFF. The gene calls are TRBV11-3 and TRBJ2-2, with D uncertain. V dropped 1 base and J dropped 6 bases, with 6 bases sitting between them. The CDR3 length is 13 residues. The V gene's germline CDR1 is SGHNT and CDR2 YENEEA.

The chain uses TRBV28 and TRBJ2-3; 7 positions match TRBD2. Germline loops: CDR1 MDHEN, CDR2 SYDVKM. Trimming took 5 bases from V and 0 from J; bases not matched to a gene: 8. The CDR3 contains 16 residues. CDR3 bases: TGTGCCAGCAGTAGAGTGGGGGGAGGGAGCACAGATACGCAGTATTTT. Its translation: CASSRVGGGSTDTQYF.

The chain's CDR3 is CASRPGQGVLDTQYF. The CDR3 DNA sequence: TGCGCCAGCAGACCGGGACAGGGGGTCCTAGATACGCAGTATTTT. The V gene is TRBV5-1, the J gene TRBJ2-3, with 11 bases that match TRBD1. The trim removed 5 bases at V and 5 bases at J, leaving 7 bases unmatched. The CDR3 loop spans 15 amino acids. Germline-derived CDR1 and CDR2 are SGHRS and YFSETQ.

The chain combines TRBV28 with TRBJ1-4; 10 bases align to TRBD1. Germline-derived CDR1 and CDR2 are MDHEN and SYDVKM. The CDR3 consists of 13 residues. Losses at the gene ends were 5 bases for V and 10 bases for J; bases not matched to a gene: 4. The CDR3 spells CASSRDRGRKLFF. Here the CDR3 DNA reads TGTGCCAGCAGTCGCGACAGGGGGCGAAAACTGTTTTTT.

The V gene is TRBV13, the J gene TRBJ1-4; D might be TRBD1 (5 bases). This CDR3 spans 12 amino acids. Germline CDR1 and CDR2: PRHDT and FYEKMQ (reference sequence). V shed 4 bases and J shed 8 bases, with 8 bases lying between them. CDR3 in amino acids: CASSSGQEKLFF. DNA for the CDR3: TGTGCCAGCAGCTCAGGGCAGGAAAAACTGTTTTTT.

The rearrangement uses TRBV3-1 (or the pseudogene TRBV3-2) and TRBJ2-5; D might be TRBD2 (6 bases). Trimming pared 4 bases from V and 4 bases from J, leaving 13 bases between. CDR3 size: 14 residues. Germline CDR1 LGHDT, CDR2 YNNKEL (reference sequence). This CDR3 reads CASSLLSGGETQYF. The CDR3, as DNA: TGTGCCAGCAGCCTTCTTAGCGGTGGAGAGACCCAGTACTTC.

This clone was observed a few times. The chain links TRBV19 to TRBJ2-1; 11 bases agree with TRBD2. The length of the CDR3 is 15 residues. The V gene end was trimmed by 5 bases and the J gene end by 7 bases; junction bases not matched to a gene: 7. The germline gives CDR1 LNHDA, CDR2 SQIVND (reference sequence). The CDR3 DNA sequence: TGTGCCAGTAGTTCCAGACTAGCGGGATTAAATGAGCAGTTCTTC. Translated, it gives CASSSRLAGLNEQFF.

The rearrangement uses TRBV5-5 and TRBJ2-5; the D gene is possibly TRBD2 (5 bases). V was clipped by 4 bases and J by 0 bases, with 13 bases between them. The CDR3 has 15 amino acids. Germline V gives CDR1 SGHKS, CDR2 YYEKEE (reference sequence). CDR3 sequence reads: CASSPTILYQETQYF. The CDR3 DNA reads TGTGCCAGCAGCCCGACTATATTGTACCAAGAGACCCAGTACTTC.

The gene calls are TRBV7-2 and TRBJ1-2; no definite D call. Germline CDR1 SGHTA, CDR2 FQGNSA. V lost 2 bases and J lost 4, with 14 bases in between. The length of the CDR3 is 15 residues. CDR3 sequence (DNA): TGTGCCAGCAGCTTAATGGCTGGAATTAGCTATGGCTACACCTTC. Translation: CASSLMAGISYGYTF.

The V and J genes are TRBV27 and TRBJ1-1; D is unclear. Germline-derived CDR1 and CDR2 are MNHEY and SMNVEV (reference sequence). V lost 6 bases and J 7 bases, leaving 21 bases between the germline ends. The CDR3 loop spans 15 amino acids. CDR3 protein: CASSNLGAGWNEAFF. The CDR3 DNA reads as TGTGCCAGCAGCAATCTCGGAGCCGGTTGGAATGAAGCTTTCTTT.

The rearrangement uses TRBV27 and TRBJ2-1; 16 bases are a match to TRBD2. The CDR3 runs 20 residues. The V gene's germline CDR1 is MNHEY and CDR2 SMNVEV (reference sequence). J gave up 2 bases and V 5 bases, and 12 bases lay outside the gene matches. CDR3 nucleotides: TGTGCCAGCAGTAAATATCCGGGACTAGCGGGAGGGCGGGCCTACAATGAGCAGTTCTTC. Amino acids: CASSKYPGLAGGRAYNEQFF.

The chain links TRBV19 to TRBJ2-1, with D unresolved. CDR3 size: 12 residues. V lost 5 bases and J 9 bases, leaving 11 bases between the germline ends. Germline V gives CDR1 LNHDA, CDR2 SQIVND (reference sequence). CDR3 in DNA: TGTGCCAGTAGTGTCGGGCCCGCTGAGCAGTTCTTC. Amino acids: CASSVGPAEQFF.

V and J are TRBV5-5 and TRBJ2-1; 10 positions agree with TRBD2. The CDR3 runs to 15 residues. Germline trimming cut 4 bases from V and 4 bases from J; bases unmatched to any gene: 5. CDR1 is SGHKS, CDR2 YYEKEE, per germline (reference sequence). The CDR3 DNA is TGTGCCAGCAGCCGTGGACTAGCGGATTACAATGAGCAGTTCTTC. Its translation is CASSRGLADYNEQFF. The full variable domain, rest sourced from reference TRBV5-5 and TRBJ2-1, is DAGVTQSPTHLIKTRGQQVTLRCSPISGHKSVSWYQQVLGQGPQFIFQYYEKEERGRGNFPDRFSARQFPNYSSELNVNALLLGDSALYLCASSRGLADYNEQFFGPGTRLTVL.

CDR3 sequence: CASRLGTRWERMQAGELFF. DNA of the CDR3: TGTGCCAGCAGGCTTGGGACTAGGTGGGAGAGAATGCAAGCCGGGGAGCTGTTTTTT. The chain uses TRBV28 and TRBJ2-2; 8 bases map to TRBD2. With 6 bases clipped from V and 6 bases from J, the junction kept 21 bases outside the gene matches. There are 19 residues in the CDR3. In germline, CDR1 is MDHEN, CDR2 SYDVKM.

The genes are TRBV5-1 and TRBJ2-1; TRBD1 matches at 7 bases. V was pared by 4 bases and J by 4 bases, with 11 bases of the junction left unmatched. CDR1 and CDR2 from the germline V gene are SGHRS and YFSETQ. This CDR3 has 16 amino acids. CDR3 DNA sequence: TGCGCCAGCAGCCTCCTACTCTCAGGGGGTTACAATGAGCAGTTCTTC. This gives the protein CASSLLLSGGYNEQFF.

The chain employs TRBV29-1 and TRBJ2-7, with TRBD1 matching over 7 bases. J gave up 2 bases and V 2 bases, and 9 bases lay outside the gene matches. This CDR3 comprises 15 residues. Germline V lookup: CDR1 SQVTM, CDR2 ANQGSEA. As DNA, the CDR3 is TGCAGCGTTGAACTAGCACAGGGGTTGCCCTACGAGCAGTACTTC. Its protein is CSVELAQGLPYEQYF.